One sample yielded the 15 T cell receptor beta chains listed below, sequenced in a study of shared clonotypes between healthy human individuals (dated by TCRdb to 2020 to 2022). Libraries were constructed by the immunoSEQ multiplex PCR assay. In its TCRdb copy, this immuneACCESS table keeps in-frame sequences only and misses some clones. Where compared with another copy, unresolved V genes explain less than half of these, and the others have no known cause. Counted in this sample were fewer than 1.8 million clones; roughly 98.5% of them appeared once. The ten largest clones add up to about 0.35% of the sample. Sequencing input: naive CD4+ T cells sorted from blood. The cell subset or site label on this specimen signifies: CD45RA+ positively selected. The source of these receptors is a young man in good health.

The V and J genes are TRBV27 and TRBJ1-1, with unresolved D. CDR1 MNHEY and CDR2 SMNVEV come from the germline V gene (reference sequence). V shed 3 bases and J shed 5 bases, with 13 bases lying between them. The CDR3 has 14 residues. CDR3 nucleotide sequence: TGTGCCAGCAGTTTGGGAGGGAGAGGGACTGAAGCTTTCTTT. Its translation is CASSLGGRGTEAFF.

This chain uses TRBV6-1 with TRBJ2-1, with D unresolved. The CDR3 spans 13 residues. Per the germline V gene, CDR1 is MNHNS and CDR2 is SASEGT. The V and J ends lost 3 bases and 6 bases respectively, with 9 bases between them. CDR3 sequence reads: CASSDRALNEQFF. In DNA form, the CDR3 reads TGTGCCAGCAGTGACCGGGCCCTCAATGAGCAGTTCTTC.

The chain has TRBV9 and TRBJ2-3; D is perhaps TRBD2 (5 bases). Germline V gene data show CDR1 as SGDLS and CDR2 as YYNGEE. The length of the CDR3 is 18 residues. Trimming took off 4 bases at V and 2 bases at J, with 23 bases between the two ends. The CDR3 region is CASSPEGWGAAYTDTQYF. CDR3 in DNA: TGTGCCAGCAGCCCAGAAGGTTGGGGAGCGGCCTACACAGATACGCAGTATTTT.

This chain joins TRBV5-1 and TRBJ2-2; 7 bases line up with TRBD1. The CDR3 spans 16 residues. J was trimmed by 6 bases and V by 4 bases; bases with no gene match: 12. CDR1 is SGHRS and CDR2 is YFSETQ in the germline V gene. In DNA form, the CDR3 reads TGCGCCAGCAGCCCGAACCCACAGGGGCCCCCCGGGGAGCTGTTTTTT. It specifies CASSPNPQGPPGELFF.

CDR3 region: CASSLDLGTAYEQYF. In DNA, the CDR3 is TGTGCCAGCAGCTTAGATCTAGGGACAGCCTACGAGCAGTACTTC. V and J are TRBV11-3 and TRBJ2-7, with 7 bases identical to TRBD1. The CDR3 loop spans 15 amino acids. Germline V lookup: CDR1 SGHNT, CDR2 YENEEA. The V segment lost 0 bases and the J segment 2 bases; nucleotides outside the gene matches: 4. Full variable domain (outside the CDR3, taken from reference TRBV11-3 and TRBJ2-7): EAGVVQSPRYKIIEKKQPVAFWCNPISGHNTLYWYLQNLGQGPELLIRYENEEAVDDSQLPKDRFSAERLKGVDSTLKIQPAELGDSAVYLCASSLDLGTAYEQYFGPGTRLTVT.

The rearrangement joins TRBV11-3 to TRBJ2-1; 10 bases are shared with TRBD2. After removal of 2 bases from V and 7 bases from J, the junction contained 8 bases not matched to a gene. CDR3 length equals 16 residues. From germline, CDR1 is SGHNT and CDR2 YENEEA. CDR3 nucleotide sequence: TGTGCCAGCAGCTTAACCCTAGCGGGAGAGCAAAATGAGCAGTTCTTC. This sequence encodes CASSLTLAGEQNEQFF.

This chain uses TRBV7-9 with TRBJ2-1; 9 nucleotides align to TRBD2. The CDR3 is 13 amino acids. The junction had 1 base not matched to a gene; V was cut back by 3 bases and J by 7 bases. Germline loops: CDR1 SEHNR, CDR2 FQNEAQ (reference sequence). The CDR3 reads CASSLREGNEQFF. The CDR3 nucleotides read TGTGCCAGCAGCTTGCGGGAGGGAAATGAGCAGTTCTTC.

A single count supports this clone. This chain links TRBV9 with TRBJ2-7, with 13 positions matching TRBD2. CDR1 is SGDLS and CDR2 is YYNGEE in the germline V gene. V was pared by 0 bases and J by 4 bases, with 10 bases of the junction left unmatched. CDR3 length equals 18 residues. The CDR3 region has the DNA TGTGCCAGCAGCGTAGCTACAGGACTAGCGGGAGTGAATTACGAGCAGTACTTC. Its protein product is CASSVATGLAGVNYEQYF.

This chain uses TRBV18 with TRBJ2-1; tentatively, D is TRBD1 or TRBD2 (5 bases each). From germline, CDR1 is KGHSH and CDR2 LQKENI. The V and J ends lost 1 base and 3 bases respectively, with 10 bases between them. The CDR3 extends over 15 amino acids. Here the CDR3 DNA reads TGTGCCAGCTCACCACGGGACCCGGTCTACAATGAGCAGTTCTTC. Amino acids: CASSPRDPVYNEQFF.

The chain links TRBV14 to TRBJ1-4; D is uncertain. V was shortened by 3 bases and J by 4 bases, with 9 bases between the two germline ends. The CDR3 runs to 14 residues. Germline values: CDR1 SGHDN, CDR2 FVKESK. The CDR3 nucleotides are TGTGCCAGCAGCCACCGCAGGATTAATGAAAAACTGTTTTTT. Amino acids: CASSHRRINEKLFF.

The chain couples TRBV19 to TRBJ2-7; 12 nucleotides agree with TRBD2. Germline assignment: CDR1 LNHDA and CDR2 SQIVND (reference sequence). The CDR3 is 16 residues long. V was pared by 5 bases and J by 4 bases, with 9 bases of the junction left unmatched. CDR3: CASSALGLAGLYEQYF. CDR3 in DNA: TGTGCCAGTAGTGCTTTAGGACTAGCGGGACTTTACGAGCAGTACTTC.

V is TRBV11-2 and J is TRBJ2-3; D call uncertain. This CDR3 region has 15 residues. Germline V CDR1 and CDR2: SGHAT, FQNNGV. The V end was cut by 2 bases, the J end by 6 bases, with 15 bases between. DNA for the CDR3: TGTGCCAGCAGCTTATTGAACTCCCTGGCGGATACGCAGTATTTT. This encodes CASSLLNSLADTQYF.

The chain is built from TRBV7-6 and TRBJ2-3; D gene uncertain. Looked up from germline, CDR1 is SGHVS and CDR2 is FNYEAQ. V was cut by 2 bases and J by 3 bases, with 9 bases left in between. This CDR3 contains 14 residues. CDR3 in DNA: TGTGCCAGCAGCTTAAACGGTAAAACAGATACGCAGTATTTT. Its translation is CASSLNGKTDTQYF.

The V call is TRBV27, the J call TRBJ2-7, with D possibly TRBD1 on 5 matching bases. The CDR3 has 13 residues. Germline CDR1 MNHEY, CDR2 SMNVEV (reference sequence). The V and J ends lost 5 bases and 0 bases respectively, with 8 bases between them. The CDR3 DNA is TGTGCCAGCAGTCCCAGGGTCTCCTACGAGCAGTACTTC. Amino acid sequence: CASSPRVSYEQYF.

The chain uses TRBV6-1 and TRBJ1-5; TRBD1 aligns across 8 bases. CDR1 and CDR2 (germline): MNHNS, SASEGT. CDR3 length equals 15 residues. Losses at the gene ends were 2 bases for V and 4 bases for J; bases not matched to a gene: 4. The CDR3 sequence is CASSETRQGNQPQHF. CDR3 coding DNA: TGTGCCAGCAGTGAAACTCGACAGGGGAATCAGCCCCAGCATTTT.